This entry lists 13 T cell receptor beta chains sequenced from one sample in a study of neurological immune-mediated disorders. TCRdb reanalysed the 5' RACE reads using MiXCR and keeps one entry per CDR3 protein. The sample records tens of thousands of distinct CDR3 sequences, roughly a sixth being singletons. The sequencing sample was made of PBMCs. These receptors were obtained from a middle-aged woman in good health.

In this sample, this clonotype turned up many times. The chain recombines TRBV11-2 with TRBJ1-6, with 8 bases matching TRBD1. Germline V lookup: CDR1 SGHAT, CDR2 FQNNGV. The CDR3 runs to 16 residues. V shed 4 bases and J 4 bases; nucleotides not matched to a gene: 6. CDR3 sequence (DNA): TGTGCCAGCAGCTCCCCTGACAGGGGTTATAATTCACCCCTCCACTTT. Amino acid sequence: CASSSPDRGYNSPLHF.

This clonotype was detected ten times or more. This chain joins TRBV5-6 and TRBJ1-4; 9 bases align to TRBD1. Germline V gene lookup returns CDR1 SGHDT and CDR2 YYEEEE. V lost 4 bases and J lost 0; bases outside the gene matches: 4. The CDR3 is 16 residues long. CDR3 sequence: CASSIRDRATNEKLFF. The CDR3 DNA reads TGTGCCAGCAGCATCCGGGACAGGGCAACTAATGAAAAACTGTTTTTT.

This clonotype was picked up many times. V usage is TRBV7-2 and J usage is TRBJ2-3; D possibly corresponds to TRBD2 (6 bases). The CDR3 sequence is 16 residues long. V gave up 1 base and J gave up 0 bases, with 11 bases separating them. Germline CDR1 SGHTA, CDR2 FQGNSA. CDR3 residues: CASSLVGRDSTDTQYF. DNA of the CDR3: TGTGCCAGCAGCTTAGTGGGGCGGGATAGCACAGATACGCAGTATTTT. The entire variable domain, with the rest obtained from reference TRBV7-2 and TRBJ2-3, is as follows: GAGVSQSPSNKVTEKGKDVELRCDPISGHTALYWYRQSLGQGLEFLIYFQGNSAPDKSGLPSDRFSAERTGGSVSTLTIQRTQQEDSAVYLCASSLVGRDSTDTQYFGPGTRLTVL.

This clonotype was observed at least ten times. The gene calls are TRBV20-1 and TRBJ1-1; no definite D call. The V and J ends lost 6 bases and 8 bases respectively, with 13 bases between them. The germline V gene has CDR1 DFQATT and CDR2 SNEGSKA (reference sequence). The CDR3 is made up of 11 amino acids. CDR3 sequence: CSARTALEAFF. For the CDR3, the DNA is TGCAGTGCCAGGACGGCGCTAGAAGCTTTCTTT.

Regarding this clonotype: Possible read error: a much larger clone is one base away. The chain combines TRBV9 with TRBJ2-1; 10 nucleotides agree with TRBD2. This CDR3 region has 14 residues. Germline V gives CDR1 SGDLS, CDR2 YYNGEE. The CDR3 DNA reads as TGTGCCAGCAGGCCTAGCGGGGGTCCTAATGAGCTGTTCTTC. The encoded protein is CASRPSGGPNELFF.

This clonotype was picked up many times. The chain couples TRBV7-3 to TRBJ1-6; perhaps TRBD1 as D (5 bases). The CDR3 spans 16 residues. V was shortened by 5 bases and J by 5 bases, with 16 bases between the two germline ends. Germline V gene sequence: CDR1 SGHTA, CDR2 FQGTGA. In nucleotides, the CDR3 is TGTGCCAGCAGCCAGTGGCCCCGGGGCAATAATTCACCCCTCCACTTT. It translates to CASSQWPRGNNSPLHF.

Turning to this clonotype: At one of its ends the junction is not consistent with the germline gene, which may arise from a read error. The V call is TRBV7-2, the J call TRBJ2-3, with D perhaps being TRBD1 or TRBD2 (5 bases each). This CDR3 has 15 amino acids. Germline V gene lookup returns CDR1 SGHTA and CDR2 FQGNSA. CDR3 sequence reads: CVSSLVRGEGDTQYF. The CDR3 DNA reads TGCGTCAGCAGCTTAGTGAGGGGCGAAGGAGATACGCAGTATTTT.

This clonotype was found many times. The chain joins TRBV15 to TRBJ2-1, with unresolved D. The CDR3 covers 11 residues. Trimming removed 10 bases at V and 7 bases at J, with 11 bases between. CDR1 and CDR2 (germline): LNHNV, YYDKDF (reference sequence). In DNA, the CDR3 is TGTGCCAGTAGCTTTGGGAATGAGCAGTTCTTC. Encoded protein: CASSFGNEQFF. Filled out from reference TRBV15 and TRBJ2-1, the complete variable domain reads DAMVIQNPRYQVTQFGKPVTLSCSQTLNHNVMYWYQQKSSQAPKLLFHYYDKDFNNEADTPDNFQSRRPNTSFCFLDIRSPGLGDTAMYLCASSFGNEQFFGPGTRLTVL.

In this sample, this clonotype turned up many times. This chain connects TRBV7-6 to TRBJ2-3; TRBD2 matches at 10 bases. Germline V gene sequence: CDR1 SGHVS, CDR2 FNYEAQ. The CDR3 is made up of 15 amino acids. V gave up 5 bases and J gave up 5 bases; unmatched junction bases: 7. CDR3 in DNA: TGTGCCAGCAGCCAAGCGGGGGGGCTGGAAGATACGCAGTATTTT. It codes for CASSQAGGLEDTQYF.

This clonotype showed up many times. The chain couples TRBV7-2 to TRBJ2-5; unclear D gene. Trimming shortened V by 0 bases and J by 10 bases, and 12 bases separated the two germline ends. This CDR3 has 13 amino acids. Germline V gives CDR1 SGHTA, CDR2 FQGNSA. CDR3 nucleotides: TGTGCCAGCAGCTTAGCGCAGGATTTCTACCAGTACTTC. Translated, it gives CASSLAQDFYQYF. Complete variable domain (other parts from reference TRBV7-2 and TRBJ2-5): GAGVSQSPSNKVTEKGKDVELRCDPISGHTALYWYRQSLGQGLEFLIYFQGNSAPDKSGLPSDRFSAERTGGSVSTLTIQRTQQEDSAVYLCASSLAQDFYQYFGPGTRLLVL.

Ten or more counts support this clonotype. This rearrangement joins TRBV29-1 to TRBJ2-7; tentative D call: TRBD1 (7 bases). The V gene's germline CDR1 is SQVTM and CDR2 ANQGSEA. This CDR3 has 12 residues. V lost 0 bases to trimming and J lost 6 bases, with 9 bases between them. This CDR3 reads CSVEDQGGEQYF. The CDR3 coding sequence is TGCAGCGTTGAAGACCAGGGGGGCGAGCAGTACTTC.

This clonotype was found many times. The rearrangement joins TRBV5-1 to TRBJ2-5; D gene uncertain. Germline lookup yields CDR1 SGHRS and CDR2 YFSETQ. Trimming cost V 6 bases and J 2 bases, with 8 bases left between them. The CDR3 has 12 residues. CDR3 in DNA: TGCGCCAGCAAAGAGTCGCAAGAGACCCAGTACTTC. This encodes CASKESQETQYF.

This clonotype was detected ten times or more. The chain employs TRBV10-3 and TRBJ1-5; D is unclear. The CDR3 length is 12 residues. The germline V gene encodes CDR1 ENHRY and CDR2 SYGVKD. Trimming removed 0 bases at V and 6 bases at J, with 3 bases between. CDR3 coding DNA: TGTGCCATCAGTGAGTCTGGTCAGCCCCAGCATTTT. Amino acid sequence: CAISESGQPQHF.